Below, 25 T cell receptor beta chains from the same sample are listed, as sequenced in a study of T cells in Graves' hyperthyroidism and ophthalmopathy. TCR beta CDR3 region amplification was performed from RNA transcripts. The study used the HTBI primer set for a first-round RT-PCR of the TCR CDR3. TCRdb re-analysed the multiplex PCR reads in MiXCR, keeping a single row per CDR3 protein. The table records just under 750,000 distinct CDR3 sequences, around a third of them present only once. The specimen was blood. The receptors were gathered from a middle-aged woman with Graves' hyperthyroidism.

As to this clonotype: Given the absence of the conserved phenylalanine or tryptophan at the CDR3 end, a read error is likely. The DNA is left out, because the CDR3 cannot be placed on it with certainty; the CDR3 is given as TCRdb lists it. The V and J genes are TRBV19 and TRBJ2-6; TRBD2 is the table's D call and was not checked against the DNA. Germline V CDR1 and CDR2: LNHDA, SQIVND (reference sequence). The CDR3 adds up to 15 amino acids, both ends counted. The chain's CDR3 is CASSARLAGGPKLRT.

V and J are TRBV10-1 and TRBJ2-7; D is possibly TRBD2 (7 bases). The J call may be wrong; the DNA end is better matched by TRBJ2-1. Looked up from germline, CDR1 is WNHNN and CDR2 is SYGVQD (reference sequence). The CDR3 is 14 residues long. The CDR3 DNA reads TGCGCCAGCACCTCCGGAGGGGGGGTGAAGGAGCAGTTCTTC. Protein product: CASTSGGGVKEQFF.

The rearrangement joins TRBV10-3 to TRBJ1-1; TRBD1 matches 7 bases. Unmatched junction bases numbered 3, after V lost 10 bases and J lost 1 base. In germline, CDR1 is ENHRY, CDR2 SYGVKD. The CDR3 spans 12 residues. The CDR3: CASRDRNTEAFF. CDR3 in DNA: TGTGCCAGCCGGGACAGGAACACTGAAGCTTTCTTT.

The chain uses TRBV7-2 and TRBJ1-4; D perhaps matches TRBD1 (5 bases). The CDR3 has 16 amino acids. Trimming took off 4 bases at V and 14 bases at J, with 26 bases between the two ends. Looked up from germline, CDR1 is SGHTA and CDR2 is FQGNSA. The CDR3 DNA follows: TGTGCCAGCAGCTCGGATTCGGGGACTAGCGGGGAAACCCTGTTTTTT. This translates into CASSSDSGTSGETLFF.

The gene calls are TRBV6-6 and TRBJ2-2; D is ambiguous. Germline loops: CDR1 MNHNY, CDR2 SVGAGI (reference sequence). The length of the CDR3 is 14 residues. Trimming cost V 0 bases and J 7 bases, with 9 bases left between them. In DNA form, the CDR3 reads TGTGCCAGCAGTTACTCGAATATCGGCGGGGAGCTGTTTTTT. Translating gives CASSYSNIGGELFF.

There are many counts of this clonotype. The rearrangement links TRBV7-9 to TRBJ2-5, with 7 bases fitting TRBD1. Trimming took 3 bases from V and 1 from J; bases not matched to a gene: 2. The CDR3 sequence is 14 residues long. Germline V gene lookup returns CDR1 SEHNR and CDR2 FQNEAQ (reference sequence). The CDR3 region has the DNA TGTGCCAGCAGCTTCCGGGACAGCCAAGAGACCCAGTACTTC. The encoded protein is CASSFRDSQETQYF.

This clonotype was counted many times. This sequence joins TRBV7-2 and TRBJ2-5; a weak D match, TRBD2 (6 bases). The CDR3 totals 16 residues. Germline CDR1 is SGHTA and CDR2 is FQGNSA. The V gene lost 1 base and the J gene lost 2 bases, with 14 bases spanning the gap. The CDR3 loop is CASSLVPGSRQETQYF. CDR3 DNA: TGTGCCAGCAGCTTAGTCCCCGGGAGCAGGCAAGAGACCCAGTACTTC. The full variable domain, completed using reference TRBV7-2 and TRBJ2-5, is GAGVSQSPSNKVTEKGKDVELRCDPISGHTALYWYRQSLGQGLEFLIYFQGNSAPDKSGLPSDRFSAERTGGSVSTLTIQRTQQEDSAVYLCASSLVPGSRQETQYFGPGTRLLVL.

The chain joins TRBV27 to TRBJ1-5; D remains unclear. Germline loops: CDR1 MNHEY, CDR2 SMNVEV (reference sequence). V was cut by 6 bases and J by 4 bases, with 19 bases left in between. The CDR3 consists of 16 residues. The CDR3 region has the DNA TGTGCCAGCAGACCTAAAAAACGGACGGCTAATCAGCCCCAGCATTTT. Translated: CASRPKKRTANQPQHF.

This clonotype was seen many times. The V gene is TRBV12-3 or TRBV12-4, the J gene TRBJ1-4; D is unresolved. The CDR3 length is 12 residues. V was shortened by 6 bases and J by 8 bases, with 10 bases between the two germline ends. The CDR3: CASRSGVEKLFF. In nucleotides, the CDR3 is TGTGCCAGCAGGAGTGGTGTCGAAAAACTGTTTTTT.

This clonotype was seen more than once but under ten times. J is TRBJ1-5 and V is TRBV2; D not resolved. V lost 1 base to trimming and J lost 5 bases, with 9 bases between them. The CDR3 has 14 residues. CDR1 SNHLY and CDR2 FYNNEI come from the germline V gene. In DNA, the CDR3 is TGTGCCAGCAGTGAAGAACAGAATTATCAGCCCCAGCATTTT. Translated, it gives CASSEEQNYQPQHF. Filled out from reference TRBV2 and TRBJ1-5, the complete variable domain reads EPEVTQTPSHQVTQMGQEVILRCVPISNHLYFYWYRQILGQKVEFLVSFYNNEISEKSEIFDDQFSVERPDGSNFTLKIRSTKLEDSAMYFCASSEEQNYQPQHFGDGTRLSIL.

The table lists this clonotype with a few counts. A read error may produce the germline difference seen at one junction end. The chain joins TRBV10-3 to TRBJ1-2; 8 nucleotides align to TRBD1. Per germline, CDR1 ENHRY and CDR2 SYGVKD. This CDR3 region has 15 residues. The chain's CDR3 is CASSGPGGPQGGYTF. DNA for the CDR3: TGTGCCAGCAGTGGACCAGGGGGCCCCCAGGGTGGCTACACCTTC.

This clonotype occurred many times. The chain has TRBV5-1 and TRBJ2-2, with 7 bases identical to TRBD2. The V and J ends lost 3 bases and 5 bases, in that order; junction bases with no gene match: 7. The germline CDR1 and CDR2 sequences are SGHRS and YFSETQ. The CDR3 loop spans 15 amino acids. The CDR3 region is CASSYEGGRTGELFF. CDR3 nucleotide sequence: TGCGCCAGCAGCTACGAGGGAGGGCGAACCGGGGAGCTGTTTTTT.

This clonotype was counted at least ten times. The rearrangement joins TRBV19 to TRBJ1-1; 9 nucleotides agree with TRBD1. Germline V gene data show CDR1 as LNHDA and CDR2 as SQIVND (reference sequence). The CDR3 sequence is 13 residues long. Trimming took 5 bases from V and 8 from J; bases not matched to a gene: 6. CDR3 DNA: TGTGCCAGTAGTGTGGACAGGGGACAGGAAGCTTTCTTT. Protein: CASSVDRGQEAFF.

As regards this clonotype: Just one base apart from a much larger clone, this may be a read error. The chain carries TRBV29-1 and TRBJ2-2; TRBD2 might be the D (5 bases). The CDR3 contains 14 residues. CDR1 is SQVTM and CDR2 is ANQGSEA in the germline V gene. CDR3 in amino acids: CSVVEVSNIGELFF. DNA for the CDR3: TGCAGCGTTGTGGAGGTATCGAACATCGGGGAGCTGTTTTTT.

This clonotype was seen only a few times. The J gene is TRBJ1-4, the V gene TRBV7-2, with 7 nucleotides matching TRBD1. CDR1 is SGHTA, CDR2 FQGNSA, per germline. The CDR3 consists of 15 residues. V was clipped by 3 bases and J by 5 bases; unmatched bases: 6. CDR3 sequence (DNA): TGTGCCAGCAGCTTGATGGGGACAGACAATGAAAAACTGTTTTTT. Protein product: CASSLMGTDNEKLFF.

The V gene is TRBV30, the J gene TRBJ2-5, with a tentative D call TRBD2 (6 bases). V was shortened by 8 bases and J by 4 bases, with 20 bases between the two germline ends. The CDR3 has 14 amino acids. Per the germline V gene, CDR1 is GTSNPN and CDR2 is SVGIG (reference sequence). CDR3 DNA sequence: TGTGCCCAAAACGAAGGCCTGGAGGGAGAGACCCAGTACTTC. This encodes CAQNEGLEGETQYF.

This clonotype occurred many times. The V gene is TRBV7-8, the J gene TRBJ1-4; D gene uncertain. The V end was cut by 3 bases, the J end by 8 bases, with 16 bases between. Per the germline V gene, CDR1 is SGHVS and CDR2 is FQNEAQ. CDR3 size: 15 residues. CDR3 residues: CASSFSRSAGEKLFF. The CDR3 DNA reads as TGTGCCAGCAGCTTCTCCCGGAGTGCGGGAGAAAAACTGTTTTTT. The variable domain in full, completed from reference TRBV7-8 and TRBJ1-4, reads GAGVSQSPRYKVAKRGQDVALRCDPISGHVSLFWYQQALGQGPEFLTYFQNEAQLDKSGLPSDRFFAERPEGSVSTLKIQRTQQEDSAVYLCASSFSRSAGEKLFFGSGTQLSVL.

This clonotype was seen repeatedly, ten times or more. The rearrangement links TRBV7-3 to TRBJ2-5; D tentatively reads TRBD1 or TRBD2 (5 bases each). V lost 5 bases, J lost 3 bases, and 16 bases lay in between. In germline, CDR1 is SGHTA, CDR2 FQGTGA. The CDR3 spans 15 residues. The CDR3 region has the DNA TGTGCCAGCAGCGCCTCGAGGGACGGAGAAGAGACCCAGTACTTC. Its protein is CASSASRDGEETQYF.

Ten or more counts support this clonotype. The chain recombines TRBV10-3 with TRBJ2-7; 8 nucleotides agree with TRBD2. Per germline, CDR1 ENHRY and CDR2 SYGVKD. The V and J ends lost 4 bases and 6 bases, in that order; junction bases with no gene match: 5. This CDR3 has 13 amino acids. The CDR3 coding sequence is TGTGCCATCAGTGCCGGGAGGGCGTTCGAGCAGTACTTC. Residues: CAISAGRAFEQYF.

This clonotype occurred a few times. The rearrangement joins TRBV7-9 to TRBJ2-3, with D possibly matching TRBD2 (7 bases). Germline CDR1 SEHNR, CDR2 FQNEAQ (reference sequence). This CDR3 spans 12 amino acids. V lost 5 bases and J lost 13, with 16 bases in between. CDR3 nucleotide sequence: TGTGCCAGCAGCACGGGGGGCCCCATGGAGTATTTT. This codes for CASSTGGPMEYF.

V is TRBV19 and J is TRBJ1-5, with 8 bases matching TRBD1. V lost 7 bases and J lost 5; bases outside the gene matches: 4. Per the germline V gene, CDR1 is LNHDA and CDR2 is SQIVND (reference sequence). This CDR3 contains 13 residues. This CDR3 reads CASTGQVDQPQHF. Here the CDR3 DNA reads TGTGCCAGTACGGGACAGGTGGATCAGCCCCAGCATTTT.

This chain connects TRBV7-9 to TRBJ2-7, with D possibly matching TRBD1 (6 bases). Germline-derived CDR1 and CDR2 are SEHNR and FQNEAQ (reference sequence). The ends were cut back, 4 bases at V and 6 bases at J, with 25 bases in the middle. The CDR3 totals 17 residues. The CDR3 protein is CASSSPLGTTAVLEQYF. CDR3 coding DNA: TGTGCCAGCAGCTCCCCACTGGGGACAACGGCCGTCCTCGAGCAGTACTTC.

This clonotype was recorded a few times. The chain joins TRBV20-1 to TRBJ1-2; D may be TRBD1 (6 bases). The V gene's germline CDR1 is DFQATT and CDR2 SNEGSKA (reference sequence). V lost 6 bases, J lost 8 bases, and 22 bases lay in between. This CDR3 has 14 amino acids. CDR3 sequence reads: CSAVTPGVGRGYTF. In DNA, the CDR3 is TGCAGTGCCGTAACCCCAGGGGTGGGTCGGGGCTACACCTTC.

The genes are TRBV5-1 and TRBJ1-4; TRBD1 matches 8 bases. CDR1 SGHRS and CDR2 YFSETQ come from the germline V gene. V trimming: 3 bases; J trimming: 7 bases; junction bases outside the gene matches: 11. This CDR3 has 16 residues. Here the CDR3 DNA reads TGCGCCAGCAGCTGGGACGACAGGGGTTCTCGTGAAAAACTGTTTTTT. This translates into CASSWDDRGSREKLFF.

The chain employs TRBV10-1 and TRBJ1-4; 9 bases agree with TRBD1. The length of the CDR3 is 17 residues. Germline CDR1 WNHNN, CDR2 SYGVQD (reference sequence). Unmatched junction bases numbered 12, after V lost 6 bases and J lost 4 bases. The CDR3 DNA reads as TGCGCCAGCAGCGCCGGGACAGGGTTTCTTGGTAATGAAAAACTGTTTTTT. Its protein is CASSAGTGFLGNEKLFF.